Listed here is a single T cell receptor (beta chain). The repertoire was sequenced with immunoSEQ multiplex PCR; TCRdb's copy has only in-frame clones and lacks some. In the table there are about 97,000 clones, around nine tenths of which are singletons. With 4 bases clipped from V and 5 bases from J, the junction kept 3 bases outside the gene matches. There are 14 residues in the CDR3. Germline CDR1 and CDR2: SEHNR and FQNEAQ (reference sequence). These data come from a study of blood T cell repertoires in COVID-19. The specimen sequenced was peripheral blood. The receptor's source is a man aged 60 to 69 with acute or convalescent COVID-19. The rearrangement links TRBV7-9 to TRBJ1-4, with 8 positions matching TRBD1. CDR3 in DNA: TGTGCCAGCAGCTGGGACAGGACGAATGAAAAACTGTTTTTT. This codes for CASSWDRTNEKLFF.